These 19 T cell receptor beta chains came from one sample sequenced in a study of regulatory T cells in long-lasting Graves disease. Time point indicated: persistent/refractory GD, antithyroid drugs over 5 years with positive TRAb. From RNA extracted from PBMCs, the TCR library was made. Relying on iRepertoire HTBI primers and Arm-PCR of CDR3 regions, the team built TCR beta libraries. Each CDR3 protein gets one entry after TCRdb re-called the multiplex PCR reads with MiXCR. The sample consists of 350,000 to 450,000 distinct CDR3 sequences, roughly 20% of them appearing once. Sequencing used peripheral blood mononuclear cells (PBMCs), obtained when the disease was refractory, from a patient treated with antithyroid drugs. Every receptor here comes from a female donor with Graves disease.

This clonotype has ten or more counts. The CDR3 bases are TGTGCCAGCAGCCGCGATAGCTTGAATGAAAAACTGTTTTTT. This sequence encodes CASSRDSLNEKLFF. The chain combines TRBV7-2 with TRBJ1-4; no reliable D call. This CDR3 has 14 residues. The germline V gene has CDR1 SGHTA and CDR2 FQGNSA. V was pared by 5 bases and J by 5 bases, with 12 bases between. Full variable domain (missing parts from reference TRBV7-2 and TRBJ1-4): GAGVSQSPSNKVTEKGKDVELRCDPISGHTALYWYRQSLGQGLEFLIYFQGNSAPDKSGLPSDRFSAERTGGSVSTLTIQRTQQEDSAVYLCASSRDSLNEKLFFGSGTQLSVL.

This clonotype was seen many times. This chain connects TRBV18 to TRBJ2-5; no firm D call. In germline, CDR1 is KGHSH, CDR2 LQKENI. Trimming pared 6 bases from V and 0 bases from J, leaving 8 bases between. The length of the CDR3 is 13 residues. The CDR3 nucleotides read TGTGCCAGCTCCCGACAAAACCAAGAGACCCAGTACTTC. Translation: CASSRQNQETQYF.

Comment on this clonotype: This may be a read error, as it is one base from a much larger clone. Because the CDR3 is missing its conserved closing phenylalanine or tryptophan, this is likely a read error. This sequence joins TRBV28 and TRBJ2-2, with TRBD2 as a possible D gene (6 bases). The CDR3 is made up of 15 amino acids. Deletions cut 4 bases from V and 3 bases from J, with 12 bases between. CDR1 and CDR2 from the germline V gene are MDHEN and SYDVKM. The CDR3 bases are TGTGCCAGCAGTTGGGGGAGGAGTTACACCGGGGAGCTGTTTCTT. Protein: CASSWGRSYTGELFL.

In the case of this clonotype: Mismatch with germline at one junction end may stem from a read error. The CDR3 sequence: CASSPGQGTNAEAFF. CDR3 nucleotide sequence: TGTGCCAGCAGTCCCGGACAGGGGACGAACGCTGAAGCTTTCTTT. V is TRBV28 and J is TRBJ1-1; TRBD1 agrees at 9 bases. This CDR3 contains 15 residues. In germline, CDR1 is MDHEN, CDR2 SYDVKM.

The chain has TRBV6-1 and TRBJ1-2, with D tentatively TRBD1 (6 bases). CDR1 is MNHNS, CDR2 SASEGT, per germline. There are 12 residues in the CDR3. In nucleotides, the CDR3 is TGTGGGACACAGGGACCTAACTATGGCTACACCTTC. Residues: CGTQGPNYGYTF.

This clonotype has at least ten counts. The chain joins TRBV30 to TRBJ2-7; a weak D match, TRBD1 (6 bases). The germline gives CDR1 GTSNPN, CDR2 SVGIG (reference sequence). V was cut by 4 bases and J by 0 bases, with 13 bases left in between. This CDR3 has 14 residues. The CDR3 loop reads CAWKSGQLSYEQYF. The DNA of the CDR3 is TGTGCCTGGAAGAGCGGACAGCTCTCCTACGAGCAGTACTTC.

The V and J genes are TRBV18 and TRBJ1-5; 9 bases match TRBD1. CDR3 length equals 13 residues. CDR1 and CDR2 from the germline V gene are KGHSH and LQKENI. V shed 8 bases and J 6 bases; nucleotides not matched to a gene: 5. This CDR3 reads CASKQGAIQPQHF. CDR3 nucleotide sequence: TGTGCCAGCAAACAGGGGGCCATTCAGCCCCAGCATTTT. The variable domain in full, with the rest retrieved from reference TRBV18 and TRBJ1-5, is NAGVMQNPRHLVRRRGQEARLRCSPMKGHSHVYWYRQLPEEGLKFMVYLQKENIIDESGMPKERFSAEFPKEGPSILRIQQVVRGDSAAYFCASKQGAIQPQHFGDGTRLSIL.

The chain couples TRBV20-1 to TRBJ1-2; 8 nucleotides agree with TRBD1. The ends lost 6 bases at V and 7 bases at J; junction bases unmatched: 7. The germline V gene has CDR1 DFQATT and CDR2 SNEGSKA (reference sequence). The CDR3 covers 12 residues. The CDR3 coding sequence is TGCAGTGCCATTCAGGGGGCTGGTGGCTACACCTTC. Protein: CSAIQGAGGYTF.

The V gene is TRBV6-5, the J gene TRBJ1-1; D is undetermined. V was cut by 4 bases and J by 1 base, with 7 bases left in between. Germline V lookup: CDR1 MNHEY, CDR2 SVGAGI. The CDR3 spans 13 residues. The CDR3 DNA reads as TGTGCCAGCAGTTCCAAGTGGAACACTGAAGCTTTCTTT. Translated: CASSSKWNTEAFF.

The V and J genes are TRBV9 and TRBJ1-1, with TRBD1 matching 8 bases. Per the germline V gene, CDR1 is SGDLS and CDR2 is YYNGEE. There are 16 residues in the CDR3. The V and J ends lost 0 bases and 4 bases, in that order; junction bases with no gene match: 8. DNA for the CDR3: TGTGCCAGCAGCGTAGAGACAGGGGCCGGGGCCACTGAAGCTTTCTTT. It encodes CASSVETGAGATEAFF.

Points on this clonotype: One junction end disagrees with the germline gene, perhaps due to a read error. The chain couples TRBV7-9 to TRBJ2-5, with TRBD1 matching 11 bases. Germline values: CDR1 SEHNR, CDR2 FQNEAQ (reference sequence). CDR3 length: 17 residues. The chain's CDR3 is CASSHFGQGAFQEAQYF. DNA of the CDR3: TGTGCCAGCAGCCACTTTGGACAGGGGGCATTCCAAGAGGCCCAGTACTTC.

The chain links TRBV6-2 or TRBV6-3 to TRBJ1-5; weak D call: TRBD1 (6 bases). Trimming took 6 bases from V and 6 from J, leaving 12 bases between them. The CDR3 has 13 residues. Germline CDR1 and CDR2: MNHEY and SVGEGT. Here the CDR3 reads CASRTSDSQPQHF. CDR3 DNA: TGTGCCAGCAGAACTTCGGACAGTCAGCCCCAGCATTTT.

V and J are TRBV27 and TRBJ2-1, with D perhaps TRBD2 (6 bases). The CDR3 length is 16 residues. Looked up from germline, CDR1 is MNHEY and CDR2 is SMNVEV (reference sequence). The V end lost 2 bases, the J end lost 4 bases, and 15 bases lay between the germline ends. The CDR3, as DNA: TGTGCCAGCAGTTTAATGGCTAGCGTAACTTACAATGAGCAGTTCTTC. Protein product: CASSLMASVTYNEQFF.

The sample holds a few counts of this clonotype. The rearrangement joins TRBV6-1 to TRBJ1-6; 8 nucleotides match TRBD1. Trimming removed 5 bases from V and 6 bases from J; junction bases left unmatched: 6. This CDR3 comprises 15 residues. Germline V gene sequence: CDR1 MNHNS, CDR2 SASEGT. The CDR3 here is CASSRPDRANSPLHF. The CDR3 DNA reads TGTGCCAGCAGTCGCCCGGACAGGGCTAATTCACCCCTCCACTTT.

As concerns this clonotype: Its ends do not fully match the called genes, so a read error is possible. The chain joins TRBV29-1 to TRBJ1-5, with D perhaps matching TRBD1 (6 bases). CDR3 length: 14 amino acids. The germline gives CDR1 SQVTM, CDR2 ANQGSEA. CDR3 nucleotide sequence: TGCAGCGCTGAATTCGGGACACTTGAGGGGACCCAGCATTTT. Translated: CSAEFGTLEGTQHF.

This clonotype has a handful of counts. The J gene is TRBJ2-4, the V gene TRBV12-5; D remains unclear. The CDR3 has 13 amino acids. Germline V gene sequence: CDR1 LGHNT, CDR2 FRNRAP. The V end lost 6 bases, the J end lost 5 bases, and 11 bases lay between the germline ends. The CDR3 nucleotides are TGTGCTAGTGGGCCTCGGACGGAAAACATTCAGTACTTC. Its translation is CASGPRTENIQYF.

This clonotype was observed a few times. The chain has TRBV5-1 and TRBJ1-6, with TRBD1 matching over 10 bases. CDR3 length: 15 residues. V trimming: 3 bases; J trimming: 10 bases; junction bases outside the gene matches: 7. Germline CDR1 is SGHRS and CDR2 is YFSETQ. The CDR3 sequence: CASSYRQGAESPLHF. DNA for the CDR3: TGCGCCAGCAGCTACCGACAGGGGGCGGAATCACCCCTCCACTTT.

This clonotype was found many times. The V gene is TRBV12-3 or TRBV12-4, the J gene TRBJ1-3; 7 bases agree with TRBD1. The ends lost 3 bases at V and 2 bases at J; junction bases unmatched: 1. The CDR3 has 14 residues. The DNA of the CDR3 is TGTGCCAGCAGTTTCACAGGGGCTGGAAACACCATATATTTT. Translation: CASSFTGAGNTIYF.

A note on this clonotype: A clone one base away is much larger, so this may be a read error. The chain employs TRBV7-2 and TRBJ1-2; no clear D. Germline CDR1 reads SGHTA; CDR2 reads FQGNSA. This CDR3 comprises 14 residues. The CDR3 here is CASSSTGRDYGNTF. The CDR3 nucleotides are TGTGCCAGCAGCTCAACTGGGAGAGACTATGGCAACACCTTC. The entire variable domain, with the rest obtained from reference TRBV7-2 and TRBJ1-2, is as follows: GAGVSQSPSNKVTEKGKDVELRCDPISGHTALYWYRQSLGQGLEFLIYFQGNSAPDKSGLPSDRFSAERTGGSVSTLTIQRTQQEDSAVYLCASSSTGRDYGNTFGSGTRLTVV.